The 18 T cell receptor beta chains listed next were all sequenced from one sample in a study of shared clonotypes between healthy human individuals. Measured with immunoSEQ multiplex PCR; TCRdb has only the in-frame clones, and not every one. The profile shows a few million clones, approximately 92% of them singletons. Input material: naive CD4+ T cells sorted from blood. Subset reported: CD45RA+ positively selected. Receptors originate from a man younger than 35 in good health.

This chain uses TRBV5-1 with TRBJ2-3; 16 bases align to TRBD2. The J segment lost 5 bases and the V segment lost 0 bases, leaving 3 bases of the junction unmatched. CDR1 and CDR2 (germline): SGHRS, YFSETQ. The CDR3 is 17 residues long. The CDR3 region is CASSLAGLAGGQDTQYF. The CDR3 nucleotides are TGCGCCAGCAGCTTGGCGGGACTAGCGGGGGGGCAAGATACGCAGTATTTT.

In regard to this clone: The sample carries other DNA sequences with the same CDR3. This sequence joins TRBV15 and TRBJ2-7, with 10 bases aligning to TRBD1. Germline trimming cut 1 base from V and 4 bases from J; bases unmatched to any gene: 1. Germline V CDR1 and CDR2: LNHNV, YYDKDF (reference sequence). This CDR3 spans 14 amino acids. As DNA, the CDR3 is TGTGCCACCAGCAGAGGGGGACAGGGGTACGAGCAGTACTTC. Its translation is CATSRGGQGYEQYF.

This sequence joins TRBV28 and TRBJ1-1; D gene ambiguous. Germline values: CDR1 MDHEN, CDR2 SYDVKM. The CDR3 spans 13 residues. Trimming cost V 7 bases and J 0 bases, with 9 bases left between them. The CDR3 loop is CASNSHMNTEAFF. The CDR3 bases are TGTGCCAGCAACAGCCACATGAACACTGAAGCTTTCTTT.

This clone has a single count. Here the CDR3 DNA reads TGTGCCAGCAACTCGGGACAGGGGTTAAGAAACATTCAGTACTTC. This gives the protein CASNSGQGLRNIQYF. V and J are TRBV5-6 and TRBJ2-4, with TRBD1 matching over 10 bases. This CDR3 spans 15 amino acids. Germline V lookup: CDR1 SGHDT, CDR2 YYEEEE. With 6 bases clipped from V and 6 bases from J, the junction kept 9 bases outside the gene matches.

A note on this clone: Additional DNA sequences in this sample encode the identical CDR3. The chain has TRBV19 and TRBJ2-1; the match to TRBD2 covers 8 bases. Trimming cost V 6 bases and J 1 base; bases outside gene matches: 5. This CDR3 has 15 residues. Germline CDR1 LNHDA, CDR2 SQIVND (reference sequence). The CDR3 here is CASSTGLGSYNEQFF. DNA of the CDR3: TGTGCCAGTAGCACGGGACTAGGTTCCTACAATGAGCAGTTCTTC.

The V gene is TRBV6-5, the J gene TRBJ2-5, with a possible D match to TRBD2 (5 bases). V was pared by 5 bases and J by 11 bases, with 15 bases between. The germline V gene encodes CDR1 MNHEY and CDR2 SVGAGI. This CDR3 spans 12 amino acids. The CDR3 DNA is TGTGCCAGCAGTCTGATCGAGGGAAAGCAGTACTTC. This gives the protein CASSLIEGKQYF.

The chain carries TRBV7-2 and TRBJ2-1; D may be TRBD1 (5 bases). This CDR3 is built from 12 residues. Trimming stripped 4 bases from V and 10 bases from J, with 11 bases between. Germline assignment: CDR1 SGHTA and CDR2 FQGNSA. The chain's CDR3 is CASSSMGREQFF. The CDR3, as DNA: TGTGCCAGCAGCTCCATGGGGCGCGAGCAGTTCTTC. Full variable domain (outside the CDR3, taken from reference TRBV7-2 and TRBJ2-1): GAGVSQSPSNKVTEKGKDVELRCDPISGHTALYWYRQSLGQGLEFLIYFQGNSAPDKSGLPSDRFSAERTGGSVSTLTIQRTQQEDSAVYLCASSSMGREQFFGPGTRLTVL.

V and J are TRBV29-1 and TRBJ2-7; no clear D gene. Per the germline V gene, CDR1 is SQVTM and CDR2 is ANQGSEA. This CDR3 is built from 12 residues. V lost 1 base and J 2 bases, leaving 6 bases between the germline ends. This CDR3 reads CSVEASPYEQYF. The CDR3 region has the DNA TGCAGCGTTGAAGCTTCCCCCTACGAGCAGTACTTC.

This clone was recorded once. The J gene is TRBJ2-1, the V gene TRBV11-2; TRBD1 aligns across 7 bases. Germline V lookup: CDR1 SGHAT, CDR2 FQNNGV. J lost 11 bases, V lost 4 bases, and 2 bases had no gene match. The CDR3 is made up of 11 amino acids. The DNA of the CDR3 is TGTGCCAGCAGCTGGGACAGTCAGCAGTTCTTC. Protein: CASSWDSQQFF.

This clone showed up just a few times. The chain combines TRBV29-1 with TRBJ2-2, with D unresolved. The CDR3 covers 14 residues. Looked up from germline, CDR1 is SQVTM and CDR2 is ANQGSEA. Trimming stripped 1 base from V and 1 base from J, with 7 bases between. The chain's CDR3 is CSVEVSQNTGELFF. The CDR3 DNA reads as TGCAGCGTTGAAGTGAGTCAGAACACCGGGGAGCTGTTTTTT.

V and J are TRBV18 and TRBJ2-7; a weak D match, TRBD2 (5 bases). The CDR3 consists of 14 residues. Trimming took 4 bases from V and 3 from J, leaving 13 bases between them. Germline V gene sequence: CDR1 KGHSH, CDR2 LQKENI. This CDR3 reads CASSREGLNYEQYF. DNA of the CDR3: TGTGCCAGCTCACGCGAAGGACTTAACTACGAGCAGTACTTC.

V is TRBV5-6 and J is TRBJ1-2, with 8 bases identical to TRBD1. Germline values: CDR1 SGHDT, CDR2 YYEEEE. Trimming took 5 bases from V and 4 from J; bases not matched to a gene: 7. CDR3 length equals 14 residues. The CDR3 loop is CASRPGQGGYGYTF. CDR3 nucleotides: TGTGCCAGCAGGCCCGGACAGGGAGGCTATGGCTACACCTTC.

Of note for this clone: Other DNA variants within this sample encode the same CDR3. This chain connects TRBV6-5 to TRBJ2-2; 9 nucleotides line up with TRBD2. The CDR3 is made up of 16 amino acids. The ends lost 0 bases at V and 4 bases at J; junction bases unmatched: 3. Germline V gene data show CDR1 as MNHEY and CDR2 as SVGAGI. The CDR3 region is CASSYSAGGGTGELFF. The DNA for the CDR3 is TGTGCCAGCAGTTACTCGGCGGGAGGGGGCACCGGGGAGCTGTTTTTT.

The chain combines TRBV5-4 with TRBJ2-5, with D possibly being TRBD1 or TRBD2 (5 bases each). This CDR3 is 15 amino acids long. The V gene's germline CDR1 is SGHNT and CDR2 YYREEE (reference sequence). Deletions cut 4 bases from V and 5 bases from J, with 18 bases between. The DNA for the CDR3 is TGTGCCAGCAGCGTTGGGCTGGGGGTTCGGGAGACCCAGTACTTC. Its protein is CASSVGLGVRETQYF.

The chain recombines TRBV4-1 with TRBJ2-7; 9 bases are a match to TRBD1. The CDR3 contains 15 residues. CDR1 MGHRA and CDR2 YSYEKL come from the germline V gene. Unmatched junction bases numbered 8, after V lost 4 bases and J lost 4 bases. As DNA, the CDR3 is TGCGCCAGCAGCCCTGACAGGGGGAGAACTTACGAGCAGTACTTC. Translating gives CASSPDRGRTYEQYF.

The chain has TRBV11-2 and TRBJ2-3, with 7 bases fitting TRBD2. With 5 bases clipped from V and 1 base from J, the junction kept 6 bases outside the gene matches. This CDR3 spans 15 amino acids. Germline CDR1 is SGHAT and CDR2 is FQNNGV. The CDR3 spells CASSRRSGGTDTQYF. The DNA of the CDR3 is TGTGCCAGCAGCCGGCGGAGCGGGGGCACAGATACGCAGTATTTT. Supplemented by reference TRBV11-2 and TRBJ2-3, the full variable domain reads EAGVAQSPRYKIIEKRQSVAFWCNPISGHATLYWYQQILGQGPKLLIQFQNNGVVDDSQLPKDRFSAERLKGVDSTLKIQPAKLEDSAVYLCASSRRSGGTDTQYFGPGTRLTVL.

V usage is TRBV11-2 and J usage is TRBJ2-2; D gene unclear. This CDR3 contains 13 residues. CDR1 is SGHAT and CDR2 is FQNNGV in the germline V gene. Trimming took 3 bases from V and 6 from J, leaving 8 bases between them. CDR3 coding DNA: TGTGCCAGCAGCTTGTGGGAATCCGGGGAGCTGTTTTTT. It translates to CASSLWESGELFF.

The V call is TRBV19, the J call TRBJ1-5, with D hard to call. Germline assignment: CDR1 LNHDA and CDR2 SQIVND (reference sequence). Trimming shortened V by 9 bases and J by 5 bases, and 17 bases separated the two germline ends. This CDR3 is 14 amino acids long. Here the CDR3 DNA reads TGTGCCAGCACCTACGCGTACAGCGATCAGCCCCAGCATTTT. Translating gives CASTYAYSDQPQHF.